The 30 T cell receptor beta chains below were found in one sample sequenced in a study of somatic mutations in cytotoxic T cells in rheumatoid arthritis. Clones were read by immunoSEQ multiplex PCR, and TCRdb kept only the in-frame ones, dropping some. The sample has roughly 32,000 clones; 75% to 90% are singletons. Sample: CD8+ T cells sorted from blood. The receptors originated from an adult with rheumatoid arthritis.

The CDR3, as DNA: TGTGCCAGTATCAGCAGGGGGCTTTCTGGAAACACCATATATTTT. Protein product: CASISRGLSGNTIYF. V is TRBV19 and J is TRBJ1-3, with 8 positions matching TRBD1. CDR3 length: 15 amino acids. The junction had 6 bases not matched to a gene; V was cut back by 7 bases and J by 1 base. Looked up from germline, CDR1 is LNHDA and CDR2 is SQIVND (reference sequence).

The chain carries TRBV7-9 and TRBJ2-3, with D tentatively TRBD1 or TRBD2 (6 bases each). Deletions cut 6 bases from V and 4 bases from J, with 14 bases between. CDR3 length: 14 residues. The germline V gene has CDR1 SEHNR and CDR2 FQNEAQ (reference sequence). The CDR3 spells CASSPTGASDTQYF. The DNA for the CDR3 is TGTGCCAGCAGTCCCACGGGGGCCTCAGATACGCAGTATTTT.

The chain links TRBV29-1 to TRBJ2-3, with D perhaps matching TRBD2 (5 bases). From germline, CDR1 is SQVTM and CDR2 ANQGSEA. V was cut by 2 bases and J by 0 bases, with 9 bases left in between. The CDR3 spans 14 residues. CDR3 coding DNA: TGCAGCGTTGAACGAGGGTCTAGCACAGATACGCAGTATTTT. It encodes CSVERGSSTDTQYF.

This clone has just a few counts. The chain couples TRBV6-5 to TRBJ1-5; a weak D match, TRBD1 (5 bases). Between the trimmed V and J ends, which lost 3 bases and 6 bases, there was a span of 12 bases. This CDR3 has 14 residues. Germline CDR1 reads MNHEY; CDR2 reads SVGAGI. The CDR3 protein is CASSYGAESQPQHF. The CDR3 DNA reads TGTGCCAGCAGTTATGGGGCCGAGAGTCAGCCCCAGCATTTT.

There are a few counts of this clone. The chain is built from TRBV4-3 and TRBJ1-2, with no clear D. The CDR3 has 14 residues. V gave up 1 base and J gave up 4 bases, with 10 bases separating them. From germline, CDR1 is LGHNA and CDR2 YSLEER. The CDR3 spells CASSQGTDPYGYTF. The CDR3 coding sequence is TGCGCCAGCAGCCAAGGGACGGACCCCTATGGCTACACCTTC.

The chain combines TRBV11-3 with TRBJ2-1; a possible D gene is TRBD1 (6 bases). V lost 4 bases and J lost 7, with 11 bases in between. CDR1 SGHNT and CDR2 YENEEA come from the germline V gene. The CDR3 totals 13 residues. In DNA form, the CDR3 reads TGTGCCAGCAGCTGGGGGCTCCATAATGAGCAGTTCTTC. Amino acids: CASSWGLHNEQFF.

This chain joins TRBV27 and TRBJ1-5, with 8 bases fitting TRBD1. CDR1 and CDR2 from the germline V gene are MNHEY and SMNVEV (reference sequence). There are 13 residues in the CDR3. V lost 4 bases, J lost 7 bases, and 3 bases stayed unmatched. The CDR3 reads CASSSGGWQPQHF. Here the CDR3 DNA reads TGTGCCAGCAGTTCAGGGGGCTGGCAGCCCCAGCATTTT.

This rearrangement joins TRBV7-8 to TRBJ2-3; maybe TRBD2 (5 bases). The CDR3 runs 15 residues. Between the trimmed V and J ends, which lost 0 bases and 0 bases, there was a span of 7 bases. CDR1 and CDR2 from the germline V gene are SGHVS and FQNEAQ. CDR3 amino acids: CASSLAGGSTDTQYF. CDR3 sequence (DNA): TGTGCCAGCAGCTTAGCCGGCGGGAGCACAGATACGCAGTATTTT. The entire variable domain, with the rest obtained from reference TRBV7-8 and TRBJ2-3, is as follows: GAGVSQSPRYKVAKRGQDVALRCDPISGHVSLFWYQQALGQGPEFLTYFQNEAQLDKSGLPSDRFFAERPEGSVSTLKIQRTQQEDSAVYLCASSLAGGSTDTQYFGPGTRLTVL.

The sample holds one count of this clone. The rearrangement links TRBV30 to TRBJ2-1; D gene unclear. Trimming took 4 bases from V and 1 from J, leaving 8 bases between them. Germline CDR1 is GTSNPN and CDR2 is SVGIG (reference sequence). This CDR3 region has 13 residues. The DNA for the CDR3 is TGTGCCTGGACCCGGTTTTCCTACAATGAGCAGTTCTTC. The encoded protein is CAWTRFSYNEQFF.

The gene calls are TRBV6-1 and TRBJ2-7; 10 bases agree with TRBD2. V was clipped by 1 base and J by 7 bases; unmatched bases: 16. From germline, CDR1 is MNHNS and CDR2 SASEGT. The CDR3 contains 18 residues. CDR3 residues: CASSEGLAGVSLSGEQYF. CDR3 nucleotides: TGTGCCAGCAGTGAAGGGCTAGCGGGAGTTTCTTTATCGGGGGAGCAGTACTTC.

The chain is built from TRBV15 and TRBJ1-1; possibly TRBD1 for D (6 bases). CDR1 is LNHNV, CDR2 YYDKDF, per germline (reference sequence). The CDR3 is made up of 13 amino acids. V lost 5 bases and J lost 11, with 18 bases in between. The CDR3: CATSGATRQEAFF. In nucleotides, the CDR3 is TGTGCCACCAGCGGGGCCACAAGACAGGAGGCTTTCTTT.

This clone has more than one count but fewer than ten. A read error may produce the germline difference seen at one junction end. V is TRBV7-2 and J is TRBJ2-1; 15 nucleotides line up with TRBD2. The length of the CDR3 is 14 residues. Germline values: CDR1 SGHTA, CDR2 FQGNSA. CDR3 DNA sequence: TGTGCCAGCAGCGATGGACTAGCGGGAGGGCCTAGGCTCTTC. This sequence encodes CASSDGLAGGPRLF.

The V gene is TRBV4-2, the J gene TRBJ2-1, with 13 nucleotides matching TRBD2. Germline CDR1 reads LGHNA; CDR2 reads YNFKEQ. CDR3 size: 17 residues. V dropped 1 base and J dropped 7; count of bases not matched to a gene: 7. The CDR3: CASSQGGLAGEGNEQFF. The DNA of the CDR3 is TGTGCCAGCAGCCAAGGAGGACTAGCGGGAGAGGGAAATGAGCAGTTCTTC.

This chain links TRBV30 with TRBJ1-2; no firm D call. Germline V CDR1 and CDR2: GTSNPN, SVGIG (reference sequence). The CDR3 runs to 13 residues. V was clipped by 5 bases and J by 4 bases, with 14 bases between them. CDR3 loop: CAWALRGLYGYTF. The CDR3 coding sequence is TGTGCCTGGGCCCTTCGTGGGCTCTATGGCTACACCTTC.

The DNA of the CDR3 is TGTGCCATAAGACTAAACACCGGGGAGCTGTTTTTT. Translating gives CAIRLNTGELFF. This chain links TRBV10-3 with TRBJ2-2; tentatively, D is TRBD2 (5 bases). V lost 9 bases and J lost 2, with 7 bases in between. This CDR3 is built from 12 residues. CDR1 and CDR2 (germline): ENHRY, SYGVKD.

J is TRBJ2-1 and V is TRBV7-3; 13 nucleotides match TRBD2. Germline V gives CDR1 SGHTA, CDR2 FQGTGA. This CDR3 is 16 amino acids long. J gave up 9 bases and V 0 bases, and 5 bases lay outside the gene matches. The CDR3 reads CASSLTTSGRTGEQFF. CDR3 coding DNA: TGTGCCAGCAGCTTAACGACTAGCGGGAGGACGGGTGAGCAGTTCTTC.

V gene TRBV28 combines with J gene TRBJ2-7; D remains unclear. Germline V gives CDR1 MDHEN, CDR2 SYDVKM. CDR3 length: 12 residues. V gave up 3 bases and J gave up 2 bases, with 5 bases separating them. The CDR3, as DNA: TGTGCCAGCAGTTTGCCCCCCTACGAGCAGTACTTC. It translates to CASSLPPYEQYF.

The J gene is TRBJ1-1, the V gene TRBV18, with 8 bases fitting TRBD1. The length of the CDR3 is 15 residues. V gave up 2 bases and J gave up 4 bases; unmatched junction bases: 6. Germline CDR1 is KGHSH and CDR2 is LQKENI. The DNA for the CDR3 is TGTGCCAGCTCACCAGAAATTACAGGGGGCACTGAAGCTTTCTTT. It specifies CASSPEITGGTEAFF.

CDR3 coding DNA: TGTGCCAGCAGCGCCCCGGGACAGGGTCGTGGAAAACTGTTTTTT. This sequence encodes CASSAPGQGRGKLFF. The chain couples TRBV7-2 to TRBJ1-4; 9 nucleotides align to TRBD1. The V and J ends lost 5 bases and 10 bases, in that order; junction bases with no gene match: 11. CDR1 is SGHTA and CDR2 is FQGNSA in the germline V gene. The CDR3 has 15 amino acids.

The CDR3 is CASSLRRAPWAGVQETQYF. CDR3 bases: TGTGCCAGCAGCTTAAGAAGGGCGCCTTGGGCGGGAGTCCAAGAGACCCAGTACTTC. This rearrangement joins TRBV7-6 to TRBJ2-5; 7 bases agree with TRBD2. V lost 2 bases, J lost 1 base, and 16 bases stayed unmatched. In germline, CDR1 is SGHVS, CDR2 FNYEAQ. This CDR3 contains 19 residues. The whole variable domain, remainder taken from reference TRBV7-6 and TRBJ2-5, is GAGVSQSPRYKVTKRGQDVALRCDPISGHVSLYWYRQALGQGPEFLTYFNYEAQQDKSGLPNDRFSAERPEGSISTLTIQRTEQRDSAMYRCASSLRRAPWAGVQETQYFGPGTRLLVL.

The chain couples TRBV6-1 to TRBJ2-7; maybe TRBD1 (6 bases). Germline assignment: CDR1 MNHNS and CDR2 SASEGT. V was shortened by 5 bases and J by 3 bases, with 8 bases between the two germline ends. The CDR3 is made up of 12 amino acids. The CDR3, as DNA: TGTGCCAGCAGTTCCAGGGGCTACGAGCAGTACTTC. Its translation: CASSSRGYEQYF.

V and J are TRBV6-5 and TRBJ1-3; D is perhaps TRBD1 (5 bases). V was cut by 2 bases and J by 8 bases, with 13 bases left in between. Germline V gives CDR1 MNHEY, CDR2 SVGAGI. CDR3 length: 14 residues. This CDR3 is CASSYRGAGDTIYF. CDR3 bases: TGTGCCAGCAGTTACAGGGGAGCTGGGGACACCATATATTTT.

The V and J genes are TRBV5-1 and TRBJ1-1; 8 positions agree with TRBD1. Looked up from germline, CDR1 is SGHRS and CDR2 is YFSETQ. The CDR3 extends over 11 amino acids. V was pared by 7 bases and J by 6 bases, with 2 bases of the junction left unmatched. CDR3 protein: CASGRGPEAFF. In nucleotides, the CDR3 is TGCGCCAGCGGCAGGGGGCCTGAAGCTTTCTTT.

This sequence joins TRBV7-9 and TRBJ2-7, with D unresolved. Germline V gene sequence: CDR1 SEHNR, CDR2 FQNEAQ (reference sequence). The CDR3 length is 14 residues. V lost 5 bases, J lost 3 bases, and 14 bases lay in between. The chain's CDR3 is CASSHEGTVYEQYF. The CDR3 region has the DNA TGTGCCAGCAGCCATGAAGGCACAGTCTACGAGCAGTACTTC.

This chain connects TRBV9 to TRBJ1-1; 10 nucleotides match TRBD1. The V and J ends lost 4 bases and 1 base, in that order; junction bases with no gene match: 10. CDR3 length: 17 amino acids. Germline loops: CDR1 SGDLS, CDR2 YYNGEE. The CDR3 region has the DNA TGTGCCAGCAGCCTACACCGGGACAGGGGCGAGAACACTGAAGCTTTCTTT. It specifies CASSLHRDRGENTEAFF.

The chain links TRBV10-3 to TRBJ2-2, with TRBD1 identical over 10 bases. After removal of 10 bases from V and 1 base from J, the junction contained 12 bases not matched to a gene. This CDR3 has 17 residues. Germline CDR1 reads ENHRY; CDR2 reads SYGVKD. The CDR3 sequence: CATQGGTGVVNTGELFF. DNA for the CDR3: TGTGCCACCCAAGGGGGGACAGGGGTAGTGAACACCGGGGAGCTGTTTTTT.

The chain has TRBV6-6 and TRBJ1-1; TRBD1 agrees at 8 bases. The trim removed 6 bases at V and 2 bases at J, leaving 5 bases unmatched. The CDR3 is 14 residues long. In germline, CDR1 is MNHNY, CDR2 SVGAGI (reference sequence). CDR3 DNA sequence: TGTGCCAGCAGCCGGGACAGGCCCAACACTGAAGCTTTCTTT. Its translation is CASSRDRPNTEAFF.

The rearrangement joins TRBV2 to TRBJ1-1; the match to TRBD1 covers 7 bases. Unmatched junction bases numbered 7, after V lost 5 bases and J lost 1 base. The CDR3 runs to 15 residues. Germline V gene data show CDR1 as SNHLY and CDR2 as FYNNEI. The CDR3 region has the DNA TGTGCCAGCAGTCAAGGAGGGGGCAGGAACACTGAAGCTTTCTTT. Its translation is CASSQGGGRNTEAFF. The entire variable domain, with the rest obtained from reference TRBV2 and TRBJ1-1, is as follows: EPEVTQTPSHQVTQMGQEVILRCVPISNHLYFYWYRQILGQKVEFLVSFYNNEISEKSEIFDDQFSVERPDGSNFTLKIRSTKLEDSAMYFCASSQGGGRNTEAFFGQGTRLTVV.

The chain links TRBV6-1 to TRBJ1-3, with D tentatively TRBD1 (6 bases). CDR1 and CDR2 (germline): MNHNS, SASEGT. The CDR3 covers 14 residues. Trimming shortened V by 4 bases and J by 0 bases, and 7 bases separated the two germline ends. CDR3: CASSGQVSGNTIYF. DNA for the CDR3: TGTGCCAGCAGTGGACAGGTCTCTGGAAACACCATATATTTT.

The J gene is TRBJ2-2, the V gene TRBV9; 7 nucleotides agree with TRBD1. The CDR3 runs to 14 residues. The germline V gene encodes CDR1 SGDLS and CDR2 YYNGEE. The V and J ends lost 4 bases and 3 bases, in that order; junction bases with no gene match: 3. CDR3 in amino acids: CASSPGQYTGELFF. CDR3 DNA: TGTGCCAGCAGCCCGGGACAGTACACCGGGGAGCTGTTTTTT.